The 2 T cell receptor beta chains in this list originate from one sample, sequenced in a study of neurological immune-mediated disorders. MiXCR, applied by TCRdb to the 5' RACE reads, yields one record per CDR3 protein. The sample lists more than 25,000 distinct CDR3 sequences, 9.5% to 13% occurring once. Sequenced material: PBMCs. These TCRs come from a woman aged 55 to 70 in good health.

This clonotype was counted many times. The chain has TRBV12-3 or TRBV12-4 and TRBJ1-2; D not certain. The CDR3 sequence is 12 residues long. V shed 3 bases and J shed 5 bases, with 7 bases lying between them. CDR3 amino acids: CASSFRGYGYTF. In DNA, the CDR3 is TGTGCCAGCAGTTTCCGAGGGTATGGCTACACCTTC.

This clonotype was seen ten or more times. The chain recombines TRBV25-1 with TRBJ1-3, with D perhaps matching TRBD1 (5 bases). The CDR3 loop spans 17 amino acids. CDR1 is MGHDK and CDR2 is SYGVNS in the germline V gene. V was pared by 2 bases and J by 0 bases, with 14 bases between. CDR3 nucleotide sequence: TGTGCCAGCAGTGAAGGGGGAGGGTTTCGCTCTGGAAACACCATATATTTT. Translated: CASSEGGGFRSGNTIYF.